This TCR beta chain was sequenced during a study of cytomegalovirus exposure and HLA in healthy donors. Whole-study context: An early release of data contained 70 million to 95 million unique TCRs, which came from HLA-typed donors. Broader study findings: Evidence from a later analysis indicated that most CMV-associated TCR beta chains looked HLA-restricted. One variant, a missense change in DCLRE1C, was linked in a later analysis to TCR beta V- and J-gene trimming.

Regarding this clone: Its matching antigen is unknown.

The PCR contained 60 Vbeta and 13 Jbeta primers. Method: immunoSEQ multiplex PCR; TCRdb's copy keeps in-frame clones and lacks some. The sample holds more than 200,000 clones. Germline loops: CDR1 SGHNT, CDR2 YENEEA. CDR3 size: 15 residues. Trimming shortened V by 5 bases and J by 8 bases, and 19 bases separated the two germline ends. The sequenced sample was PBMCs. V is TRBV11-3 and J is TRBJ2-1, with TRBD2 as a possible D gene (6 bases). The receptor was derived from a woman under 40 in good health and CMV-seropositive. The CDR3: CASSPMGSRGYEQFF. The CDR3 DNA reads TGTGCCAGCAGCCCGATGGGATCGCGGGGTTATGAGCAGTTCTTC.